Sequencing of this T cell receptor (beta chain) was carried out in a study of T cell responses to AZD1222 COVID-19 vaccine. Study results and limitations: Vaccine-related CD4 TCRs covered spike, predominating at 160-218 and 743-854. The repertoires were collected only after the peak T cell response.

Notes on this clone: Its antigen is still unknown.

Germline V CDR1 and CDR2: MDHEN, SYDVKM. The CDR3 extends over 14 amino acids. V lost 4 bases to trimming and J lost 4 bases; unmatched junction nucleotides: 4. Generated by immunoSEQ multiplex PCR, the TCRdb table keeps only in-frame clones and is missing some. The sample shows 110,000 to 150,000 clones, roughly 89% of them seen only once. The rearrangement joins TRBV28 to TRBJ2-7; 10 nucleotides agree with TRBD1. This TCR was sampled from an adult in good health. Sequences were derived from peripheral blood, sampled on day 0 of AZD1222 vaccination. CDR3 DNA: TGTGCCAGCAGTTGGGACAGGGGCCCGTACGAGCAGTACTTC. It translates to CASSWDRGPYEQYF.